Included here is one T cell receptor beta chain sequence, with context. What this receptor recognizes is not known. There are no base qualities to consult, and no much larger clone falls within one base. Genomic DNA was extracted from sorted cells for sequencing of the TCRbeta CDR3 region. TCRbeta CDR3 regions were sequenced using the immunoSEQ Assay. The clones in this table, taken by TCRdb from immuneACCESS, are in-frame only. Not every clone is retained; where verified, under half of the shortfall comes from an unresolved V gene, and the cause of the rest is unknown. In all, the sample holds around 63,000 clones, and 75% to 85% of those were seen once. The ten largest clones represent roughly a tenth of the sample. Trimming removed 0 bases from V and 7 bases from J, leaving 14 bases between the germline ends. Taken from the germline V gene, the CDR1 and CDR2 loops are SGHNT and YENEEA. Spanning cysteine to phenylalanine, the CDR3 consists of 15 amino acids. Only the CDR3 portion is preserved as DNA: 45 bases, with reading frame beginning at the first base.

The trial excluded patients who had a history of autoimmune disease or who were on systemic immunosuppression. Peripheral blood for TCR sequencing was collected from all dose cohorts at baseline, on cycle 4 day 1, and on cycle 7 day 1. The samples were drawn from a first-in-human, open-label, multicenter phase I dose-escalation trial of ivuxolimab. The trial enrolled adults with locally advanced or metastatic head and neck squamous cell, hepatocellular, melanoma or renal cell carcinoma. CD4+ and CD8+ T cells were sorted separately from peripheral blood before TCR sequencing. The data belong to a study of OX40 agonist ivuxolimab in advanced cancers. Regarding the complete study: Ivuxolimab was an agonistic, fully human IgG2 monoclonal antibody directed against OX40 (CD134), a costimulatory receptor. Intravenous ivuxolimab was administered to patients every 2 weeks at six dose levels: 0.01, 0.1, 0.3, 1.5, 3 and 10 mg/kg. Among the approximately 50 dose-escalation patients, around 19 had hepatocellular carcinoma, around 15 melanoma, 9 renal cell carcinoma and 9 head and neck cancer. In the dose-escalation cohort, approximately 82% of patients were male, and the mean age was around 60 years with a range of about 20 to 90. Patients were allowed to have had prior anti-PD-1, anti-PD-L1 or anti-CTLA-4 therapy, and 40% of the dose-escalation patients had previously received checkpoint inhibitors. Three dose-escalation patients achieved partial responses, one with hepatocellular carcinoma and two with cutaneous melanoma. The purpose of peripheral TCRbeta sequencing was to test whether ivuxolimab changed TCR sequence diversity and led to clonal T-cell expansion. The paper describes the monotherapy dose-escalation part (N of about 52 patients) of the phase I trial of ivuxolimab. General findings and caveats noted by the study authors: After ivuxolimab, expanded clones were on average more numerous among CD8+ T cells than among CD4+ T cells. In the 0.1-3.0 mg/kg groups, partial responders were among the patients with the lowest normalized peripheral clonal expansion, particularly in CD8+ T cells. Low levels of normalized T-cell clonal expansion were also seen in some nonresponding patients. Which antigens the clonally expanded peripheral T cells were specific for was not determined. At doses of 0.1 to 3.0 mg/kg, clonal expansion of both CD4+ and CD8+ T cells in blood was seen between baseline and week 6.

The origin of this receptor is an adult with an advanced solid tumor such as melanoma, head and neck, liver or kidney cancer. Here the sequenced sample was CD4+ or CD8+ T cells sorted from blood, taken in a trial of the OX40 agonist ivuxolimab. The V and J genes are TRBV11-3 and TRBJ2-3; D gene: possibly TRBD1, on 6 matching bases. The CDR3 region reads CASSLEGQGLNTQYF. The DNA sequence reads TGTGCCAGCAGCTTAGAAGGTCAGGGGCTGAATACGCAGTATTTT.